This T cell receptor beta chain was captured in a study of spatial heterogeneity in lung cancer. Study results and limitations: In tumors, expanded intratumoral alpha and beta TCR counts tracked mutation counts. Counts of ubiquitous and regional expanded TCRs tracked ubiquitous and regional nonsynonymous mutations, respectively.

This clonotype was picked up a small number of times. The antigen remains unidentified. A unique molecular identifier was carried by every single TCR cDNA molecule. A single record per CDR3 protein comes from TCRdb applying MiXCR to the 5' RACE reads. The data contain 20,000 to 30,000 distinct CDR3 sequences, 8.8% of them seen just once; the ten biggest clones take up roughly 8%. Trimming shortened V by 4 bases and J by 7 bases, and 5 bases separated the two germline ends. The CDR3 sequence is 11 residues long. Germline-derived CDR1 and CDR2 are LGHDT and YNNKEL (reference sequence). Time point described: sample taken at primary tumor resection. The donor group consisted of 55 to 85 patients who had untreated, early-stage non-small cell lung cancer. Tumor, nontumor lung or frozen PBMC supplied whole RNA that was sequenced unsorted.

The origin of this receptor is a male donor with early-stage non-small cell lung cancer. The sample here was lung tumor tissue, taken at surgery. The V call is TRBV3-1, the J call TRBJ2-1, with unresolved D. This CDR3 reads CASSRRNEQFF. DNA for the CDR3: TGTGCCAGCAGCCGACGGAATGAGCAGTTCTTC.